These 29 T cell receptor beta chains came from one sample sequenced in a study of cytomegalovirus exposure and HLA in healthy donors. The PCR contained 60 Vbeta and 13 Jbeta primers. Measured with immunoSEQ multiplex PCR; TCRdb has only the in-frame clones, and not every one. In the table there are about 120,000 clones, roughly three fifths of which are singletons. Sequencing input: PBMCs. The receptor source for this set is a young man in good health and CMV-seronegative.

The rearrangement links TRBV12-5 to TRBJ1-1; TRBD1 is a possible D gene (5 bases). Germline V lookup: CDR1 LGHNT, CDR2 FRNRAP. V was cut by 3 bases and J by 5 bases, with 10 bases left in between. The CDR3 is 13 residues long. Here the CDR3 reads CASGFGGTTEAFF. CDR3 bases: TGTGCTAGTGGTTTTGGGGGGACTACTGAAGCTTTCTTT.

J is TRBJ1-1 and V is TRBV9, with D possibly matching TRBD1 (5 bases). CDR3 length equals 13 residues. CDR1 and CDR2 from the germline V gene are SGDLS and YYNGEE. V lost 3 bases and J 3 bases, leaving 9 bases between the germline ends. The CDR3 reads CASSGIGDTEAFF. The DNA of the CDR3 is TGTGCCAGCAGCGGAATAGGGGACACTGAAGCTTTCTTT. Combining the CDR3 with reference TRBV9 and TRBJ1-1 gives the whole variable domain DSGVTQTPKHLITATGQRVTLRCSPRSGDLSVYWYQQSLDQGLQFLIQYYNGEERAKGNILERFSAQQFPDLHSELNLSSLELGDSALYFCASSGIGDTEAFFGQGTRLTVV.

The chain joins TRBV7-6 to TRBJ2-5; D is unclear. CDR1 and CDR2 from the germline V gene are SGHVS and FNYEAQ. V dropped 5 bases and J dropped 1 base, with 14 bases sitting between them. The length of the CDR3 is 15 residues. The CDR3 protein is CASSAQLQSQETQYF. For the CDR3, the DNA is TGTGCCAGCAGCGCCCAACTCCAATCCCAAGAGACCCAGTACTTC.

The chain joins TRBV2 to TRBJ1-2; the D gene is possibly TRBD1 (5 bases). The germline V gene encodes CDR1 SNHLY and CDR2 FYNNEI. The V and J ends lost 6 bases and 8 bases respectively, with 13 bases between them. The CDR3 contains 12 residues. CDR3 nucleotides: TGTGCCAGCAGCCTCAACCAGGGCGGCTACACCTTC. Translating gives CASSLNQGGYTF.

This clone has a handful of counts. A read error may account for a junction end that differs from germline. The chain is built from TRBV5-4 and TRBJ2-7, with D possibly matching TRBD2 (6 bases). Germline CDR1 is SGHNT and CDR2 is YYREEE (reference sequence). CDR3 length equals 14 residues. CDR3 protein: CASSLVGADYAQYF. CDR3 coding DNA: TGTGCCAGCAGCTTGGTAGGGGCGGACTACGCGCAGTACTTC.

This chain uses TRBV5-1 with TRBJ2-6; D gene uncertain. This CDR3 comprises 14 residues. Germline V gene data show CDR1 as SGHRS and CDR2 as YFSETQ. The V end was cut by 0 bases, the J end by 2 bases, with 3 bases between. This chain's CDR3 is CASSLATGANVLTF. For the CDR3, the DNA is TGCGCCAGCAGCTTGGCCACTGGGGCCAACGTCCTGACTTTC.

CDR3 sequence: CAWSPRGAPNTGELFF. The CDR3 DNA sequence: TGTGCCTGGAGTCCACGGGGGGCCCCGAACACCGGGGAGCTGTTTTTT. This chain joins TRBV30 and TRBJ2-2, with D perhaps matching TRBD2 (7 bases). V was shortened by 2 bases and J by 0 bases, with 13 bases between the two germline ends. The CDR3 spans 16 residues. CDR1 is GTSNPN and CDR2 is SVGIG in the germline V gene (reference sequence).

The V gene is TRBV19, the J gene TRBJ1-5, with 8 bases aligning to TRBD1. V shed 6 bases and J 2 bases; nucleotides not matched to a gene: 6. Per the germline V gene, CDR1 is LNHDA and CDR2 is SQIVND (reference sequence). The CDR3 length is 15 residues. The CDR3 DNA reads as TGTGCCAGTAGCAGGCGGGGACAGGGCAATCAGCCCCAGCATTTT. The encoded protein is CASSRRGQGNQPQHF.

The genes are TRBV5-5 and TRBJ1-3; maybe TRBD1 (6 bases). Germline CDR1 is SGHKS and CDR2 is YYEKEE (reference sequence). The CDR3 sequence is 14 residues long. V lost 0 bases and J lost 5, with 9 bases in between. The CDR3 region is CASSLGDNRNTIYF. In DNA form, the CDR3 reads TGTGCCAGCAGCTTGGGGGACAATCGAAACACCATATATTTT. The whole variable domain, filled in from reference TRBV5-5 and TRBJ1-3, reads DAGVTQSPTHLIKTRGQQVTLRCSPISGHKSVSWYQQVLGQGPQFIFQYYEKEERGRGNFPDRFSARQFPNYSSELNVNALLLGDSALYLCASSLGDNRNTIYFGEGSWLTVV.

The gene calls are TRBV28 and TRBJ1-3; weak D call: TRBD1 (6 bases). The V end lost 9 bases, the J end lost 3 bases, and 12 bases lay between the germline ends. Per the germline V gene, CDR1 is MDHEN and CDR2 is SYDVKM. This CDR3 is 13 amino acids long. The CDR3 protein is CASTGRGGNTIYF. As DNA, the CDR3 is TGTGCCAGTACAGGGAGGGGTGGAAACACCATATATTTT.

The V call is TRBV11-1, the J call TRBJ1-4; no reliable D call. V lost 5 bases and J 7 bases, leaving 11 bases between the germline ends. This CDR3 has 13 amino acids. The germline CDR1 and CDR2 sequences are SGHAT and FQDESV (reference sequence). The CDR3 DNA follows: TGTGCCAGCAGCGACCGGCCAGGTGAAAAACTGTTTTTT. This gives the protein CASSDRPGEKLFF.

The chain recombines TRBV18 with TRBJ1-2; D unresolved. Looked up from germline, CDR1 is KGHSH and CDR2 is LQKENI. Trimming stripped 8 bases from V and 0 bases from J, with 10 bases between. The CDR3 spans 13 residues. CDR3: CASQTEANYGYTF. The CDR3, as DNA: TGTGCCAGCCAGACCGAGGCTAACTATGGCTACACCTTC.

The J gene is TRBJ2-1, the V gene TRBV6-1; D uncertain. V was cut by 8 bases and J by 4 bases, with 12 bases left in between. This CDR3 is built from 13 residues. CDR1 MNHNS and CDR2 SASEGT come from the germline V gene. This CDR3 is CASGDPQYNEQFF. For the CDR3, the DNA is TGTGCCAGCGGAGACCCTCAGTACAATGAGCAGTTCTTC.

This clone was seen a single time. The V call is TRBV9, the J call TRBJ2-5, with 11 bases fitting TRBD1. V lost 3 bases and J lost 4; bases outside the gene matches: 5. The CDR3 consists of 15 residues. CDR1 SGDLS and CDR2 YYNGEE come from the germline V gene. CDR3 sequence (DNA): TGTGCCAGCAGCGCCTCCGGGACAGGGGGAGAGACCCAGTACTTC. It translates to CASSASGTGGETQYF.

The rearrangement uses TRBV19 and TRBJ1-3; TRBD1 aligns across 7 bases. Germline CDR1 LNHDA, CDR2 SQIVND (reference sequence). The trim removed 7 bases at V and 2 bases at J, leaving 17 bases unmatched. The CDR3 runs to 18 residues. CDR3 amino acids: CASTRPRQGGKTGNTIYF. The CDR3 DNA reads TGTGCCAGTACCCGCCCCCGACAGGGAGGAAAGACTGGAAACACCATATATTTT. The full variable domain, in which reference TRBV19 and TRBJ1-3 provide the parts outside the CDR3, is DGGITQSPKYLFRKEGQNVTLSCEQNLNHDAMYWYRQDPGQGLRLIYYSQIVNDFQKGDIAEGYSVSREKKESFPLTVTSAQKNPTAFYLCASTRPRQGGKTGNTIYFGEGSWLTVV.

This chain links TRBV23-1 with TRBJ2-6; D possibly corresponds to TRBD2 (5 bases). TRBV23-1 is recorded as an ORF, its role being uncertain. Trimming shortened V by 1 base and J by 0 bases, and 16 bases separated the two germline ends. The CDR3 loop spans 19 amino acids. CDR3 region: CASSQWRPGRSSGANVLTF. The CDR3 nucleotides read TGCGCCAGCAGTCAATGGAGGCCAGGTAGGAGCTCTGGGGCCAACGTCCTGACTTTC.

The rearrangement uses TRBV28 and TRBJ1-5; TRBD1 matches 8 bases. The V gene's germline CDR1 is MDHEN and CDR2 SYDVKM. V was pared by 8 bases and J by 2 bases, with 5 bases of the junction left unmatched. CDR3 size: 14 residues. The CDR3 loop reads CASVQGAGNQPQHF. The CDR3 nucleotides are TGTGCCAGCGTTCAGGGGGCTGGCAATCAGCCCCAGCATTTT. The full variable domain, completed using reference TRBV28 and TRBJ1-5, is DVKVTQSSRYLVKRTGEKVFLECVQDMDHENMFWYRQDPGLGLRLIYFSYDVKMKEKGDIPEGYSVSREKKERFSLILESASTNQTSMYLCASVQGAGNQPQHFGDGTRLSIL.

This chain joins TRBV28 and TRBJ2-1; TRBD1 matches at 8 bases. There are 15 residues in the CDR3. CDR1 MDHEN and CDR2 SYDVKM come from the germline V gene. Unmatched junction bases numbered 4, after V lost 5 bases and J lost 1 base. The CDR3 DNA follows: TGTGCCAGCAGTCCACGACAGGGGTCCTACAATGAGCAGTTCTTC. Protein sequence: CASSPRQGSYNEQFF. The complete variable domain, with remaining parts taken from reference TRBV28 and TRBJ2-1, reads DVKVTQSSRYLVKRTGEKVFLECVQDMDHENMFWYRQDPGLGLRLIYFSYDVKMKEKGDIPEGYSVSREKKERFSLILESASTNQTSMYLCASSPRQGSYNEQFFGPGTRLTVL.

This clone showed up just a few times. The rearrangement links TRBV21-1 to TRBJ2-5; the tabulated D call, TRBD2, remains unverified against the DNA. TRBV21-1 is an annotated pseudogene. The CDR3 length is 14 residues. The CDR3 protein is CASSGQTSSETQYF. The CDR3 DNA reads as TGTGCCAGCAGCGGACAGACTAGCTCCGAGACCCAGTACTTC.

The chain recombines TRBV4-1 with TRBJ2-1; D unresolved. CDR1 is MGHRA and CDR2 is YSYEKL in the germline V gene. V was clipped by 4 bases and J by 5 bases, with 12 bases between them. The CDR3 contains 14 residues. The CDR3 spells CASSRIGEHNEQFF. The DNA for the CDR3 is TGCGCCAGCAGCCGCATAGGAGAGCACAATGAGCAGTTCTTC.

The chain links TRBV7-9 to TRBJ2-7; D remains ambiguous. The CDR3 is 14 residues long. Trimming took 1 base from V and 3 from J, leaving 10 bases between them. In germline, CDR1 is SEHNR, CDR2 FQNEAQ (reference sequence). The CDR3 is CASSLGLGNYEQYF. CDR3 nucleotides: TGTGCCAGCAGCTTAGGGTTGGGCAACTACGAGCAGTACTTC.

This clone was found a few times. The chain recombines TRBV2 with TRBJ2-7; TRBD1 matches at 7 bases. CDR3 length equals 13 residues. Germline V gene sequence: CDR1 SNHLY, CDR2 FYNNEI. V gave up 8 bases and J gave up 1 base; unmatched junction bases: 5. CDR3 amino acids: CASDSTGSYEQYF. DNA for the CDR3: TGTGCCAGCGATTCGACAGGGTCCTACGAGCAGTACTTC.

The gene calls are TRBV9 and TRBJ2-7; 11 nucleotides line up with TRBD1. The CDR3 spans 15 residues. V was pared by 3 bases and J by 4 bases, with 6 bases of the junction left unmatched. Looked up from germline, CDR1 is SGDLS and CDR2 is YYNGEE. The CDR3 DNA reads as TGTGCCAGCAGCGCGGGACAGGGGGAATGGTACGAGCAGTACTTC. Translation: CASSAGQGEWYEQYF.

The CDR3 DNA follows: TGTGCCAGCAGTGTCAGGAGGGGATATGTGGAGCAGTACTTC. It yields the protein CASSVRRGYVEQYF. This chain joins TRBV27 and TRBJ2-7; D is perhaps TRBD2 (6 bases). The CDR3 totals 14 residues. Germline-derived CDR1 and CDR2 are MNHEY and SMNVEV (reference sequence). The germline V and J ends were trimmed by 5 bases and 7 bases, with 18 bases remaining between them.

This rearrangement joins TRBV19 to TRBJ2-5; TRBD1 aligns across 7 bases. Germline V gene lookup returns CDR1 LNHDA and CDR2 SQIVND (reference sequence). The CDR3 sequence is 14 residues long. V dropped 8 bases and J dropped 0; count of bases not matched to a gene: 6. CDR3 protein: CASVDRAYQETQYF. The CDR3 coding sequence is TGTGCCAGTGTCGACAGGGCCTACCAAGAGACCCAGTACTTC.

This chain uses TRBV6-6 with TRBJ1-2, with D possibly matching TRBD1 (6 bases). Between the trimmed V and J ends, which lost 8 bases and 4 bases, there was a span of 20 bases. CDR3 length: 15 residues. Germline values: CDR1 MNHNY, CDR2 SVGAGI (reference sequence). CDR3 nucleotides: TGTGCCAGCCTAAGCAGTGTAGTCAGGGGCTATGGCTACACCTTC. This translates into CASLSSVVRGYGYTF.

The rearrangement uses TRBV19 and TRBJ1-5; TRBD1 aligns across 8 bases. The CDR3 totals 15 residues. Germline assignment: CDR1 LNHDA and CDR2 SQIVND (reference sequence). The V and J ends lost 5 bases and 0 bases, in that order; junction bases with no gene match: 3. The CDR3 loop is CASSDRGSSNQPQHF. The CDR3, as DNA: TGTGCCAGTAGTGACAGGGGCTCTAGCAATCAGCCCCAGCATTTT.

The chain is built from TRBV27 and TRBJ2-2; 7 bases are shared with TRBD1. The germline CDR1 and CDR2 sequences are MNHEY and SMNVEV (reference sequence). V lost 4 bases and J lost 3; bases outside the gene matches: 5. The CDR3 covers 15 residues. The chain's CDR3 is CASSSPGQYTGELFF. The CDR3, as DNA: TGTGCCAGCAGTTCTCCGGGACAGTACACCGGGGAGCTGTTTTTT.

CDR3 coding DNA: TGTGCCAGCAGCTTAGCGCCAGGGGCGAACACTGAAGCTTTCTTT. This gives the protein CASSLAPGANTEAFF. The rearrangement joins TRBV7-8 to TRBJ1-1; perhaps TRBD1 as D (6 bases). CDR3 length equals 15 residues. CDR1 is SGHVS, CDR2 FQNEAQ, per germline. Between the trimmed V and J ends, which lost 0 bases and 1 base, there was a span of 9 bases.